The 10 T cell receptor beta chains below were found in one sample sequenced in a study of breast tumors, draining lymph nodes, adjacent tissues. One entry per CDR3 protein, called by TCRdb with MiXCR from the multiplex PCR reads. The table includes 170,000 or so distinct CDR3 sequences, 25% to 40% detected once. Axillary draining lymph nodes of breast cancer patients supplied the node samples. Sequencing was done on a sample of axillary lymph node tissue. The receptors here all came from a female donor with breast cancer. Some clones in this sample may be carry-over from other donors' samples.

This chain connects TRBV7-3 to TRBJ1-4; a weak D match, TRBD1 (5 bases). The CDR3 consists of 16 residues. Germline CDR1 reads SGHTA; CDR2 reads FQGTGA. The ends were cut back, 2 bases at V and 4 bases at J, with 14 bases in the middle. The CDR3 loop is CASSLGAYTDNEKLFF. As DNA, the CDR3 is TGTGCCAGCAGCTTAGGGGCGTACACAGATAATGAAAAACTGTTTTTT.

This clonotype was counted a few times. A read error may produce the germline difference seen at one junction end. The V gene is TRBV9, the J gene TRBJ1-2, with TRBD1 as a possible D gene (5 bases). The germline CDR1 and CDR2 sequences are SGDLS and YYNGEE. The CDR3 contains 15 residues. DNA of the CDR3: TGTGCCAGCAGCGCCGCGGGACTCCCTTCCTATGGCTCCACCTTC. Its protein is CASSAAGLPSYGSTF.

This clonotype was picked up many times. The V and J genes are TRBV5-1 and TRBJ1-3; D is unclear. The CDR3 loop spans 16 amino acids. Trimming left V 7 bases short and J 0 bases short, with 17 bases between. Germline-derived CDR1 and CDR2 are SGHRS and YFSETQ. CDR3 in DNA: TGCGCCAGCTCCATTTCCGGCCCCAGCTCTGGAAACACCATATATTTT. Translating gives CASSISGPSSGNTIYF.

In regard to this clonotype: Since the CDR3 does not end with the conserved phenylalanine or tryptophan, this likely comes from a read error. The chain joins TRBV25-1 to TRBJ1-2; D uncertain. In germline, CDR1 is MGHDK, CDR2 SYGVNS. This CDR3 spans 15 amino acids. Trimming took 5 bases from V and 1 from J, leaving 14 bases between them. Written as DNA, the CDR3 is TGTGCCAGCAGTTCGGCAGAACTAGTTAACTATGGCTACACCCTC. Translated: CASSSAELVNYGYTL.

This clonotype has a count of ten or more. The genes are TRBV11-3 and TRBJ2-2; D is perhaps TRBD2 (6 bases). V was pared by 1 base and J by 3 bases, with 9 bases between. The CDR3 loop spans 15 amino acids. Germline values: CDR1 SGHNT, CDR2 YENEEA. Written as DNA, the CDR3 is TGTGCCAGCAGCTTAGGTAGCGGCTACACCGGGGAGCTGTTTTTT. This sequence encodes CASSLGSGYTGELFF.

V usage is TRBV11-3 and J usage is TRBJ2-3; D is undetermined. This CDR3 has 12 amino acids. Germline V gene lookup returns CDR1 SGHNT and CDR2 YENEEA. V lost 10 bases, J lost 6 bases, and 14 bases lay in between. This chain's CDR3 is CAMSLMGDTQYF. CDR3 DNA sequence: TGTGCCATGTCCCTGATGGGGGATACGCAGTATTTT.

Note on this clonotype: A much larger clone differs from this one at a single base, so this may be a read error. The chain couples TRBV11-2 to TRBJ2-7; a possible D gene is TRBD1 (5 bases). CDR3 length equals 13 residues. Germline CDR1 and CDR2: SGHAT and FQNNGV. The ends were cut back, 5 bases at V and 6 bases at J, with 14 bases in the middle. The CDR3 reads CASSPGPSSEQYF. The CDR3 coding sequence is TGTGCCAGCAGCCCAGGGCCAAGCTCCGAGCAGTACTTC.

The rearrangement links TRBV5-1 to TRBJ1-4, with D possibly matching TRBD1 (6 bases). The CDR3 spans 16 residues. Germline V CDR1 and CDR2: SGHRS, YFSETQ. V lost 4 bases and J 0 bases, leaving 13 bases between the germline ends. The CDR3 bases are TGCGCCAGCAGCCAGACAGGACCTTCAACTAATGAAAAACTGTTTTTT. This codes for CASSQTGPSTNEKLFF.

This clonotype was counted many times. The rearrangement joins TRBV10-2 to TRBJ2-2; no clear D. Deletions cut 0 bases from V and 5 bases from J, with 4 bases between. The germline V gene encodes CDR1 WSHSY and CDR2 SAAADI. The CDR3 covers 13 residues. CDR3 sequence: CASSESRTGELFF. The DNA for the CDR3 is TGCGCCAGCAGTGAGTCCAGGACCGGGGAGCTGTTTTTT.

V and J are TRBV5-5 and TRBJ1-2, with a possible D match to TRBD1 (6 bases). V was cut by 3 bases and J by 9 bases, with 18 bases left in between. The CDR3 sequence is 14 residues long. CDR1 and CDR2 (germline): SGHKS, YYEKEE (reference sequence). The CDR3 DNA is TGTGCCAGCAGCTACAGGGAGCAGATAGAGCGCTACACCTTC. It translates to CASSYREQIERYTF.